This TCR beta chain came from a study of blood T cell repertoires in COVID-19. TCRdb keeps only in-frame clones here, not all; method: immunoSEQ multiplex PCR. Among some 370,000 clones, more than 70% were seen once, and the ten largest hold 0.95% to 1.5%. Germline V gives CDR1 GTSNPN, CDR2 SVGIG (reference sequence). The CDR3 sequence is 19 residues long. With V trimmed by 7 bases and J by 0 bases, 18 bases remained unmatched. Sequencing input: peripheral blood. This receptor was identified in a man in his forties with acute or convalescent COVID-19. V gene TRBV30 combines with J gene TRBJ1-1; 12 bases match TRBD1. The CDR3 region is CASTRTYRDRGLVNTEAFF. The DNA of the CDR3 is TGTGCCTCCACGCGGACTTACCGGGACAGGGGGCTGGTGAACACTGAAGCTTTCTTT.